This section outlines one T cell receptor (beta chain) sequence together with its context. Its antigen remains unidentified. The record originates from a study of T cell repertoires in cytomegalovirus infection. V was clipped by 3 bases and J by 12 bases, with 21 bases between them. There are 15 residues in the CDR3. TCRdb re-called the reads through MiXCR, storing one row per CDR3 protein. The sample gives 680,000 or so distinct CDR3 sequences, approximately 33% of which show up once; about 18% is in the top ten. The chain links TRBV12-3 or TRBV12-4 to TRBJ2-1; D tentatively reads TRBD1 or TRBD2 (5 bases each). Specimen: cultured PBMCs, collected from culture after CMV antigen stimulation. The sequence derives from a human donor in good health (CMV status not recorded). Some clones in this sample may be carry-over from other donors' samples. CDR3 sequence: CASSFPRTSLEGQFF. CDR3 sequence (DNA): TGTGCCAGCAGTTTCCCTAGGACATCACTAGAGGGGCAGTTCTTC.